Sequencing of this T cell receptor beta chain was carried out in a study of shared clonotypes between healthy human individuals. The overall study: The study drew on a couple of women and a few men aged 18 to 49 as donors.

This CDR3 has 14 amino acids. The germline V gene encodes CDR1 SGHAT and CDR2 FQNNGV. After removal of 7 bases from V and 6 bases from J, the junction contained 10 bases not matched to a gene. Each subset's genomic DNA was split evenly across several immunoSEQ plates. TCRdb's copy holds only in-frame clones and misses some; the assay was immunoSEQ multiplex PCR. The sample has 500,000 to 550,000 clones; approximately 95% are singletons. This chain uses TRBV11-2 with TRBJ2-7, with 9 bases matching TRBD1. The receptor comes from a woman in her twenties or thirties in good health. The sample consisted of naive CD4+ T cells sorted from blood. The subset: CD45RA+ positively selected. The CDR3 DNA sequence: TGTGCCAGCAACTCTATACAGGGGGCTGGCGAGCAGTACTTC. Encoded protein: CASNSIQGAGEQYF.